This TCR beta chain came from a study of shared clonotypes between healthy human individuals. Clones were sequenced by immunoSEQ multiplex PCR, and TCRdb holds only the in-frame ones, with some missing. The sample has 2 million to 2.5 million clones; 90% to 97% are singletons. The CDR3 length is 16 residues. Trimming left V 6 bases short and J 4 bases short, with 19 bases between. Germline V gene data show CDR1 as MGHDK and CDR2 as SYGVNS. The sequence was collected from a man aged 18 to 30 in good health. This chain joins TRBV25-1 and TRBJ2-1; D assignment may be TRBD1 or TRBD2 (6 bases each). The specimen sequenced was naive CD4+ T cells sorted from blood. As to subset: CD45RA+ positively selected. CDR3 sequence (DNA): TGTGCCAGCAGGGGGGGCCCGAGTATAGGTTACAATGAGCAGTTCTTC. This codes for CASRGGPSIGYNEQFF.